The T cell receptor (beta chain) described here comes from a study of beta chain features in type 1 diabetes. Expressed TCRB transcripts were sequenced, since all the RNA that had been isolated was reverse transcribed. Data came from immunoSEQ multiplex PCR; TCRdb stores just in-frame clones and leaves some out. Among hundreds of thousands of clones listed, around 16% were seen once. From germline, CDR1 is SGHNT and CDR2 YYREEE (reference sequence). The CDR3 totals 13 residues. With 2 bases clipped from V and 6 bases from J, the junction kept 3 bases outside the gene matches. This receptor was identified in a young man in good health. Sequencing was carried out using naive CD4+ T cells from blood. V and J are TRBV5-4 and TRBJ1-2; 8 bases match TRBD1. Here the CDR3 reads CASSFRDRNGYTF. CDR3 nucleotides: TGTGCCAGCAGCTTCCGGGACAGGAATGGCTACACCTTC.